This T cell receptor beta chain was identified during a study of vaccination and CD4 T cells after COVID-19. As for treatment: roughly 10-day PBMC culture with coronavirus spike peptide pools or control peptides (ViraFEST assay). Cultured CD4+ T-cell DNA underwent Oncomine TCR Beta short-read sequencing. TCRdb processed the PCR reads anew with MiXCR; each CDR3 protein has one entry. Here the sample spans approximately 12,000 distinct CDR3 sequences, 50% to 55% being singletons. CDR1 SEHNR and CDR2 FQNEAQ come from the germline V gene (reference sequence). Unmatched junction bases numbered 4, after V lost 4 bases and J lost 6 bases. This CDR3 is 14 amino acids long. This clonotype was seen only a few times. The antigen remains undetermined.

This sequence was found in a human donor who had recovered from COVID-19. The sequenced sample was CD4+ T cells from blood, cultured in vitro. The gene calls are TRBV7-9 and TRBJ1-4, with 8 bases identical to TRBD1. The CDR3 sequence is CASSYGQGDEKLFF. The DNA of the CDR3 is TGTGCCAGCAGCTATGGACAGGGCGATGAAAAACTGTTTTTT.